The entry that follows covers one T cell receptor beta chain sequence. The target antigen is unknown. Some clones are missing from TCRdb's copy, which holds only in-frame ones; the method was immunoSEQ multiplex PCR. The repertoire holds roughly 41,000 clones, with 85% to 90% as singletons. The entry originates in a study of lymphopenia after photon versus proton radiotherapy. Notes on the study in general: After lymphocyte nadir, photon-treated repertoires showed oligoclonal expansion, especially CD8+ Temra.

The CDR3 loop spans 13 amino acids. Germline V gene sequence: CDR1 SGHVS, CDR2 FQNEAQ. V dropped 1 base and J dropped 3 bases, with 6 bases sitting between them. The material was peripheral blood, obtained from a patient treated with photon-based radiotherapy. The receptor was isolated from a man in his fifties or sixties with gastric cancer. The genes are TRBV7-8 and TRBJ1-2, with D unclear. The CDR3 is CASSLGPDYGYTF. The CDR3 DNA follows: TGTGCCAGCAGCTTAGGGCCAGACTATGGCTACACCTTC. The whole variable domain, filled in from reference TRBV7-8 and TRBJ1-2, reads GAGVSQSPRYKVAKRGQDVALRCDPISGHVSLFWYQQALGQGPEFLTYFQNEAQLDKSGLPSDRFFAERPEGSVSTLKIQRTQQEDSAVYLCASSLGPDYGYTFGSGTRLTVV.